The rows below give T cell receptor beta chains drawn from one sample of a study of blood T cell repertoires in COVID-19. Measured with immunoSEQ multiplex PCR; TCRdb has only the in-frame clones, and not every one. The sample lists roughly 70,000 clones, about 90% occurring once. The sample taken for sequencing was peripheral blood. These receptors were collected from a woman of 80 years or more with active COVID-19. CDR3s include the opening cysteine and the closing phenylalanine or tryptophan. Each record gives: CDR3 protein, CDR3 DNA, clone size, D gene, V gene, J gene. D genes are given only for firm matches. Size tells how often a clone was seen (once, few, many) or the class of an expanded clone, and some rows leave it out.

CASSRLGDRDYTF,TGTGCCAGCAGCCGCCTAGGGGACAGGGACTACACCTTC,.,TRBD1,TRBV3-1/TRBV3-2,TRBJ1-2
CASSQDRAGARTDTQYF,TGCGCCAGCAGCCAAGATCGAGCGGGAGCCAGAACAGATACGCAGTATTTT,.,TRBD2,TRBV4-1,TRBJ2-3
CASSVSGGGGNEQFF,TGTGCCAGCAGTGTCAGCGGGGGAGGAGGCAATGAGCAGTTCTTC,.,TRBD2,TRBV2,TRBJ2-1
CASSYQQGVGEQYF,TGTGCCAGCAGTTACCAGCAGGGGGTGGGGGAGCAGTACTTC,.,TRBD1,TRBV6-5,TRBJ2-7
CASSLDRVYDTQYF,TGTGCCAGCAGTCTGGACAGGGTGTATGATACGCAGTATTTT,few,TRBD1,TRBV27,TRBJ2-3
CASSRVPTDTQYF,TGTGCCAGTAGCCGCGTCCCCACAGATACGCAGTATTTT,once,.,TRBV19,TRBJ2-3
CASSFEQGTEQFF,TGTGCCAGCAGCTTTGAACAGGGGACCGAGCAGTTCTTC,.,TRBD1,TRBV5-5,TRBJ2-1
CASSLVRDTQYF,TGTGCCAGCAGCTTAGTTCGGGATACGCAGTATTTT,.,.,TRBV7-2,TRBJ2-3
CASQGQGEGSNQPQHF,TGTGCCAGCCAGGGACAGGGGGAAGGTAGCAATCAGCCCCAGCATTTT,.,TRBD1,TRBV28,TRBJ1-5
CASSLAAGTIFEQFF,TGTGCTAGCAGCTTAGCGGCAGGGACAATATTCGAGCAGTTCTTC,.,.,TRBV7-7,TRBJ2-1
CASSISRAYQETQYF,TGTGCCAGTAGTATTAGCAGGGCTTACCAAGAGACCCAGTACTTC,.,.,TRBV19,TRBJ2-5
CASRPTDRYGYTF,TGTGCCAGCAGACCTACTGATCGCTATGGCTACACCTTC,.,.,TRBV6-5,TRBJ1-2
CASSQGQGLDEQYF,TGTGCCAGCAGTCAGGGACAGGGGCTGGACGAGCAGTACTTC,.,TRBD1,TRBV28,TRBJ2-7
CASSPQPGLAGGPANEQFF,TGTGCCAGCAGCCCCCAGCCGGGACTAGCGGGAGGGCCTGCCAATGAGCAGTTCTTC,.,TRBD2,TRBV3-1/TRBV3-2,TRBJ2-1
CASSPIRGAGWVYNEQFF,TGTGCCAGCAGCCCAATCCGGGGTGCAGGCTGGGTCTACAATGAGCAGTTCTTC,.,.,TRBV3-1/TRBV3-2,TRBJ2-1
CASSQESGRVWHEQFF,TGTGCCAGCAGCCAAGAAAGCGGGAGAGTGTGGCATGAGCAGTTCTTC,.,TRBD2,TRBV3-1/TRBV3-2,TRBJ2-1
CASSSSLEADTQYF,TGCGCCAGCAGCTCGAGTTTGGAGGCAGATACGCAGTATTTT,.,.,TRBV5-1,TRBJ2-3
CASSWGAGGAQETQYF,TGTGCCAGCAGCTGGGGAGCCGGGGGGGCCCAAGAGACCCAGTACTTC,.,TRBD2,TRBV5-4,TRBJ2-5
CASSLRGDTEAFF,TGTGCCAGCAGCTTACGGGGGGACACTGAAGCTTTCTTT,.,.,TRBV7-3,TRBJ1-1
CSVDGTGSYEQYF,TGCAGCGTTGATGGCACGGGCTCCTACGAGCAGTACTTC,.,.,TRBV29-1,TRBJ2-7
CASSFGGGALTYEQYF,TGTGCCAGCAGTTTCGGTGGTGGAGCGCTGACCTACGAGCAGTACTTC,.,.,TRBV27,TRBJ2-7
CASSKGASTNNEQFF,TGTGCCAGCAGTAAGGGGGCTAGCACTAACAATGAGCAGTTCTTC,.,TRBD1,TRBV11-1,TRBJ2-1
CASSLLASGNNEQFF,TGTGCCAGCAGTTTATTGGCTAGCGGGAACAATGAGCAGTTCTTC,.,TRBD2,TRBV28,TRBJ2-1
CASSISGPAVHSNQPQHF,TGTGCCAGTAGTATCAGCGGGCCAGCCGTTCATAGCAATCAGCCCCAGCATTTT,.,.,TRBV19,TRBJ1-5
CASSVRGGDTQYF,TGTGCCAGCAGTGTCAGGGGTGGAGATACGCAGTATTTT,.,.,TRBV2,TRBJ2-3
CASNSMAGGNYGYTF,TGTGCCAGCAATTCAATGGCAGGGGGTAACTATGGCTACACCTTC,.,TRBD1,TRBV7-2,TRBJ1-2
CASSSTGPNQPQHF,TGTGCCAGCAGCTCGACAGGCCCGAATCAGCCCCAGCATTTT,.,.,TRBV7-3,TRBJ1-5
CASSQPGTSGTSDTQYF,TGTGCCAGCAGCCAACCCGGGACTAGCGGGACCTCAGATACGCAGTATTTT,.,TRBD2,TRBV7-8,TRBJ2-3
CASSELKYNEQFF,TGTGCCAGCAGTGAACTGAAATACAATGAGCAGTTCTTC,.,.,TRBV14,TRBJ2-1
CAISPGHRSYEQYF,TGTGCCATCAGCCCGGGACACCGGTCCTACGAGCAGTACTTC,.,.,TRBV10-3,TRBJ2-7
CASSIPRDGWYGYTF,TGTGCCAGTAGTATCCCTCGGGATGGATGGTATGGCTACACCTTC,.,.,TRBV19,TRBJ1-2
CASSEEIGTVDGYTF,TGTGCCAGCAGTGAAGAGATAGGGACAGTGGATGGCTACACCTTC,.,TRBD1,TRBV2,TRBJ1-2
CASSVGTLSTNEKLFF,TGTGCCAGCAGCGTGGGGACACTGTCAACTAATGAAAAACTGTTTTTT,.,.,TRBV9,TRBJ1-4
CASSGGTYAFF,TGTGCCAGCAGTGGTGGGACTTACGCTTTCTTT,many,.,TRBV25-1,TRBJ1-1
CASIMDRAGNYGYTF,TGTGCCAGCATTATGGACAGGGCCGGGAACTATGGCTACACCTTC,.,TRBD1,TRBV6-5,TRBJ1-2
CASSFYPDQPQHF,TGTGCCAGCAGCTTTTATCCCGATCAGCCCCAGCATTTT,.,.,TRBV7-2,TRBJ1-5
CASSLSGRWGNTIYF,TGTGCCAGCAGCTTAAGCGGCAGGTGGGGAAACACCATATATTTT,.,.,TRBV7-6,TRBJ1-3
CASSLNAGSTGELFF,TGTGCCAGCAGTTTAAATGCCGGGAGCACCGGGGAGCTGTTTTTT,.,.,TRBV7-3,TRBJ2-2
CASSLGGQGDETQYF,TGTGCCAGCAGCTTAGGGGGACAGGGTGATGAGACCCAGTACTTC,.,TRBD1,TRBV11-3,TRBJ2-5
CASSPPAGYYNEQFF,TGTGCCAGCAGCCCCCCGGCGGGGTATTACAATGAGCAGTTCTTC,.,.,TRBV3-1/TRBV3-2,TRBJ2-1
CSVEDPGGSSYEQYF,TGCAGCGTTGAAGACCCAGGGGGTAGCTCCTACGAGCAGTACTTC,.,TRBD1,TRBV29-1,TRBJ2-7
CASSTGGYGYTF,TGTGCCAGCAGCACAGGGGGATATGGCTACACCTTC,.,TRBD1,TRBV28,TRBJ1-2
CATGESNTGELFF,TGTGCCACAGGGGAGTCTAACACCGGGGAGCTGTTTTTT,.,.,TRBV7-3,TRBJ2-2
CASSYGGDRGYEQYF,TGTGCCAGCAGTTACGGGGGGGACAGGGGCTACGAGCAGTACTTC,.,TRBD1,TRBV6-7,TRBJ2-7
CAASSRPRTAATNEKLFF,TGTGCTGCCAGTAGCCGCCCCCGGACAGCCGCAACTAATGAAAAACTGTTTTTT,.,.,TRBV19,TRBJ1-4
CASTPRTGISTDTQYF,TGTGCCAGCACTCCGCGGACAGGCATTAGCACAGATACGCAGTATTTT,.,TRBD1,TRBV5-4,TRBJ2-3
CASSTVSGEGFYEQYF,TGTGCCAGCAGCACAGTATCCGGGGAGGGCTTCTACGAGCAGTACTTC,.,.,TRBV21-1,TRBJ2-7
CASSQAYRGRTEAFF,TGCGCCAGCAGCCAAGCATACAGGGGGCGGACTGAAGCTTTCTTT,.,TRBD1,TRBV4-1,TRBJ1-1
CASSPLTDRGRFQPQHF,TGTGCCAGCAGTCCCTTAACGGACAGGGGGCGGTTTCAGCCCCAGCATTTT,.,TRBD1,TRBV6-6,TRBJ1-5
CASSSQGFGTEAFF,TGTGCCAGCAGCTCGCAGGGATTTGGCACTGAAGCTTTCTTT,.,.,TRBV7-2,TRBJ1-1
CASSHTGGTGETQYF,TGTGCCAGTAGTCACACAGGGGGCACTGGGGAGACCCAGTACTTC,.,TRBD1,TRBV19,TRBJ2-5
CASSGSTEFNQPQHF,TGTGCCAGCAGCGGATCGACAGAGTTCAATCAGCCCCAGCATTTT,.,.,TRBV5-5,TRBJ1-5
CASKTAVRNTGELFF,TGTGCCAGCAAGACAGCAGTGAGAAACACCGGGGAGCTGTTTTTT,.,.,TRBV6-5,TRBJ2-2
CASRTVRTDTQYF,TGTGCCAGCCGGACAGTTCGCACAGATACGCAGTATTTT,.,.,TRBV6-5,TRBJ2-3
CASSPEQGSNQPQHF,TGTGCCAGCAGTCCGGAGCAGGGAAGCAATCAGCCCCAGCATTTT,few,.,TRBV2,TRBJ1-5